This TCR beta chain emerged from a study of vaccination effects on CD4 cells after COVID-19. Background on the study: Two-dose BNT162b2 or mRNA-1273 vaccination was given to participants. The researchers cultured approximately 2.1 million PBMC per well with roughly 9.5 IU/ml IL-2 and 8 to 10 ug/ml peptides.

Following 10 days of culture, CD4+ T cells were isolated. People in the vaccine group had not been infected with SARS-CoV-2 before, and their nucleocapsid antibodies were negative. With regard to this clone: Its antigen is currently unknown.

Some clones are missing from TCRdb's copy, which holds only in-frame ones; the method was immunoSEQ multiplex PCR. The sample has tens of thousands of clones; about two thirds are singletons. This CDR3 spans 16 amino acids. Trimming pared 0 bases from V and 1 base from J, leaving 8 bases between. Germline CDR1 reads SGHTS; CDR2 reads YDEGEE. This TCR derives from a human donor who received a COVID-19 vaccine. The source material was CD4+ T cells from PBMCs cultured without peptide, sampled before COVID-19 vaccination. The chain couples TRBV5-8 to TRBJ2-6, with a tentative D call TRBD1 (5 bases). CDR3 nucleotides: TGTGCCAGCAGCTTGGCCCGGACATCTGGGGCCAACGTCCTGACTTTC. As protein: CASSLARTSGANVLTF.